The text below deals with one T cell receptor (beta chain). Data came from immunoSEQ multiplex PCR; TCRdb stores just in-frame clones and leaves some out. The table shows a few hundred thousand clones, with 75% to 90% occurring only once. These data belong to a study of blood T cell repertoires in COVID-19. Germline values: CDR1 SGHTA, CDR2 FQGNSA. The CDR3 consists of 16 residues. The V segment lost 2 bases and the J segment 1 base; nucleotides outside the gene matches: 7. Sequencing was carried out using PBMCs or T cells enriched from blood (not recorded which). The chain links TRBV7-2 to TRBJ1-1; TRBD1 agrees at 7 bases. This TCR was sampled from a woman aged 40 to 55 who had recovered from COVID-19. The CDR3 sequence is CASSLRTTGTNTEAFF. The CDR3 DNA is TGTGCCAGCAGCTTACGAACGACAGGGACGAACACTGAAGCTTTCTTT.